The clone carrying this T cell receptor beta chain was seen ten or more times. This sample is drawn from a study of T-cell reconstitution after alpha-beta-depleted transplantation in children. Germline-derived CDR1 and CDR2 are ENHRY and SYGVKD. The V and J ends lost 5 bases and 0 bases respectively, with 14 bases between them. The CDR3 has 15 residues. As it was prepared, the TCRbeta library received unique molecular identifiers. Each CDR3 protein is one row after TCRdb ran MiXCR on the PCR reads. The table lists some 200,000 distinct CDR3 sequences, 6.5% to 7.5% of them singletons, with around 2.7% in the top ten.

The chain employs TRBV10-3 and TRBJ2-7; D could derive from TRBD1 or TRBD2 (7 bases each). This clonotype was sampled from a human donor who donated a stem cell graft to a child with Wiskott-Aldrich syndrome. The sequencing here drew on PBMCs from the stem cell graft donor, taken from the stem cell graft. The CDR3 DNA follows: TGTGCCATCAGTAGACAGGGAGGGGGCTCCTACGAGCAGTACTTC. Its translation is CAISRQGGGSYEQYF.